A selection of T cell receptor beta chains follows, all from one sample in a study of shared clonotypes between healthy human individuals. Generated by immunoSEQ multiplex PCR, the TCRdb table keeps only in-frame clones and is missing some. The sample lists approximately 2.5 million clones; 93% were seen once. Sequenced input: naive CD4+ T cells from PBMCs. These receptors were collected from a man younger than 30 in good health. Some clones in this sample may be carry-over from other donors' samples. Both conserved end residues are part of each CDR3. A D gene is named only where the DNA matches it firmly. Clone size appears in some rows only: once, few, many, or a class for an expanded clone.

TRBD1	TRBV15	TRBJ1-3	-	TGTGCCACCAGCAGAGGAGGGGGCGACGGAAACACCATATATTTT	CATSRGGGDGNTIYF
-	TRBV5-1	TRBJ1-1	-	TGCGCCAGCAGCTTGGCTGGGAATGGGGAGGCTTTCTTT	CASSLAGNGEAFF
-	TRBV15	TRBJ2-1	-	TGTGCCACCAGCAGAGCAGGGATCCATGAGCAGTTCTTC	CATSRAGIHEQFF
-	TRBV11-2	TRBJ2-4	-	TGTGCCAGCAGCGCCGTAAGGATGGGCAAAAACATTCAGTACTTC	CASSAVRMGKNIQYF
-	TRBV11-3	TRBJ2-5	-	TGTGCCAGCAGCTACGGGGCTACAGAGACCCAGTACTTC	CASSYGATETQYF
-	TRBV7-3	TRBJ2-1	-	TGTGCCAGCAGCTCACTTGTGGGGAACTACAATGAGCAGTTCTTC	CASSSLVGNYNEQFF
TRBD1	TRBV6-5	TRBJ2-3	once	TGTGCCAGCACCAGGGAGTCGTCAGGGGGCCTTACGCAGTATTTT	CASTRESSGGLTQYF
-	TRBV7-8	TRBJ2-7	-	TGTGCCAGCAGCTTACAGGACACCAGGGCGGGGGAGCAGTACTTC	CASSLQDTRAGEQYF
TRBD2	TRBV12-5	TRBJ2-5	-	TGTGCTAGTGGTTTGTCAGTACTAGCGGGGGGACAAGAGACCCAGTACTTC	CASGLSVLAGGQETQYF
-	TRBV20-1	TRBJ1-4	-	TGCAGTGCTAGAACTGAAAAACTGTTTTTT	CSARTEKLFF
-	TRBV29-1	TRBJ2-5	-	TGCAGCGTCCTCCGCCGGGGGTGGCCAGAGACCCAGTACTTC	CSVLRRGWPETQYF
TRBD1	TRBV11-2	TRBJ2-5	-	TGTGCCAGCAGCTTAGCAACAGGGGGGGAGACCCAGTACTTC	CASSLATGGETQYF
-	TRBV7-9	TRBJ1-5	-	TGTGCCAGCAGCCCCAGGGCGGCAGAGAGCAATCAGCCCCAGCATTTT	CASSPRAAESNQPQHF
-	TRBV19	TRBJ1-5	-	TGTGCCAGTAGCCCGGGACCCCGGGGGAATCAGCCCCAGCATTTT	CASSPGPRGNQPQHF
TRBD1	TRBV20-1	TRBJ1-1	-	TGCAGTGCCGACAGGGGTACTGAAGCTTTCTTT	CSADRGTEAFF
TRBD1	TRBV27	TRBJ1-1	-	TGTGCCAGCAGCCTGACAGGGTCGAACACTGAAGCTTTCTTT	CASSLTGSNTEAFF
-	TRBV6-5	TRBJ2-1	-	TGTGCCAGCAGTGGGAGCACCTCCGGGTGGAATGAGCAGTTCTTC	CASSGSTSGWNEQFF
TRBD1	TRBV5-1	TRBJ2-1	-	TGCGCCAGCAGCTTGGCGACAGGGGGAAATGAGCAGTTCTTC	CASSLATGGNEQFF
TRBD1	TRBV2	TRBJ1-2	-	TGTGCCAGCAGTGTTAACAGGGGGAACTATGGCTACACCTTC	CASSVNRGNYGYTF
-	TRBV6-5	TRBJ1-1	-	TGTGCCAGCAGCCCGGCGGGACCAAACACTGAAGCTTTCTTT	CASSPAGPNTEAFF
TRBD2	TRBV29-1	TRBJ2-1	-	TGCAGCGTTGAAGGCGGGAGGGGGGTCAATGAGCAGTTCTTC	CSVEGGRGVNEQFF
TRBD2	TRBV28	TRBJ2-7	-	TGTGCCAGCAGTTGGGGGGGGACCACATTTTACGAGCAGTACTTC	CASSWGGTTFYEQYF
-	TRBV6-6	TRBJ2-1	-	TGTGCCAGCAGTCCAAGCTCGGGAGAGGTAGGAAATGAGCAGTTCTTC	CASSPSSGEVGNEQFF
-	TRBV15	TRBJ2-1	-	TGTGCCACCAGCACAAGGTCCGACAATGAGCAGTTCTTC	CATSTRSDNEQFF
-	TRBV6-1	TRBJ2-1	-	TGTGCCAGCAGTGAATGGGCGATCGGCGGGAACCTAGGGAATGAGCAGTTCTTC	CASSEWAIGGNLGNEQFF
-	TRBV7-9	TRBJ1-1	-	TGTGCCAGCAGCTTAGGGACAAGTGAAGCTTTCTTT	CASSLGTSEAFF
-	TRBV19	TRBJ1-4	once	TGTGCCAGTAGTATAAGGCGGAATGAAAAACTGTTTTTT	CASSIRRNEKLFF
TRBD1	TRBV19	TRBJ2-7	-	TGTGCCAGTAGTATAAGGACAGGTGACCGCTACGAGCAGTACTTC	CASSIRTGDRYEQYF